Each of the 10 T cell receptor beta chains below was sequenced from the same sample in a study of blood T cells in healthy people across ages (dated by TCRdb to between 2015 and 2017). The protocol used for the library was 5' RACE. TCRdb records Illumina HiSeq 2500 as the sequencer. A second roughly 6 to 12 cycle PCR used a sample-barcoded 5' primer and a J-beta primer mix. TCRdb reprocessing: public reads trimmed at Q25 with fastp, clones called with MiXCR, in-frame beta chains kept. Rows with one shared CDR3 protein collapse into an entry with the most common genes and DNA. The sample profile shows roughly 2 million distinct CDR3 sequences; less than 50% of them were found once. Clones ranked in the top ten supply 2% to 2.5% of the sample. Sequenced material: blood. The receptor source for this set is a woman between 40 and 50 years old in good health.

V and J are TRBV20-1 and TRBJ2-7; the match to TRBD2 covers 8 bases. Trimming removed 6 bases from V and 3 bases from J; junction bases left unmatched: 10. The CDR3 runs to 14 residues. Germline lookup yields CDR1 DFQATT and CDR2 SNEGSKA (reference sequence). CDR3 nucleotide sequence: TGCAGTGCACTCCTAGCCGCGGGAGGCTACGAGCAGTACTTC. Translating it yields CSALLAAGGYEQYF.

This clonotype was detected a few times. V gene TRBV28 combines with J gene TRBJ1-2; no clear D. Germline CDR1 and CDR2: MDHEN and SYDVKM. CDR3 length: 13 amino acids. Trimming pared 3 bases from V and 8 bases from J, leaving 13 bases between. CDR3: CASSFQPMNGYTF. The CDR3 nucleotides are TGTGCCAGCAGTTTTCAACCTATGAACGGCTACACCTTC.

The chain employs TRBV18 and TRBJ1-4; D call uncertain. Germline V gene lookup returns CDR1 KGHSH and CDR2 LQKENI. This CDR3 is built from 15 residues. V was pared by 2 bases and J by 5 bases, with 12 bases between. The CDR3 coding sequence is TGTGCCAGCTCACCAGGGGAGGCGTCGAATGAAAAACTGTTTTTT. Protein: CASSPGEASNEKLFF.

V gene TRBV2 combines with J gene TRBJ2-6, with 7 positions matching TRBD1. J gave up 0 bases and V 10 bases, and 6 bases lay outside the gene matches. Looked up from germline, CDR1 is SNHLY and CDR2 is FYNNEI. The CDR3 length is 15 residues. CDR3 in amino acids: CAITGDRSGANVLTF. The CDR3 DNA follows: TGTGCCATAACAGGGGACCGCTCTGGGGCCAACGTCCTGACTTTC.

This clonotype was counted a few times. This chain links TRBV7-8 with TRBJ2-5; unclear D gene. The CDR3 runs to 14 residues. V was shortened by 5 bases and J by 1 base, with 11 bases between the two germline ends. Germline V CDR1 and CDR2: SGHVS, FQNEAQ. CDR3 sequence: CASSRASGQETQYF. In DNA, the CDR3 is TGTGCCAGCAGCCGGGCATCGGGCCAAGAGACCCAGTACTTC.

This clonotype was seen only once. The chain couples TRBV4-3 to TRBJ2-5; 8 bases are a match to TRBD2. The trim removed 1 base at V and 0 bases at J, leaving 7 bases unmatched. The CDR3 runs 17 residues. Per germline, CDR1 LGHNA and CDR2 YSLEER. CDR3 bases: TGCGCCAGCAGCCAAGGGGAAGCGGGGGCCAACCAAGAGACCCAGTACTTC. It yields the protein CASSQGEAGANQETQYF.

This rearrangement joins TRBV4-2 to TRBJ1-2; weak D call: TRBD1 (5 bases). The CDR3 loop spans 14 amino acids. V lost 3 bases and J 3 bases, leaving 11 bases between the germline ends. Germline V CDR1 and CDR2: LGHNA, YNFKEQ. The CDR3 reads CASSHIGTDYGYTF. Written as DNA, the CDR3 is TGTGCCAGCAGCCATATTGGGACGGACTATGGCTACACCTTC.

The chain joins TRBV20-1 to TRBJ2-2, with TRBD2 identical over 12 bases. The V and J ends lost 4 bases and 4 bases, in that order; junction bases with no gene match: 4. Germline V gives CDR1 DFQATT, CDR2 SNEGSKA (reference sequence). The CDR3 spans 15 residues. The CDR3 loop reads CSATTSGGLTGELFF. The CDR3 bases are TGCAGTGCTACGACTAGCGGGGGACTCACCGGGGAGCTGTTTTTT.

This clonotype was seen more than once but under ten times. This chain joins TRBV29-1 and TRBJ2-3; D may be TRBD2 (6 bases). V was shortened by 1 base and J by 3 bases, with 20 bases between the two germline ends. The CDR3 length is 17 residues. Germline loops: CDR1 SQVTM, CDR2 ANQGSEA. CDR3 sequence (DNA): TGCAGCGTTGAAGCCCCCCTGGCGGGGCAACCTACAGATACGCAGTATTTT. Protein product: CSVEAPLAGQPTDTQYF.

This clonotype was observed a handful of times. The rearrangement uses TRBV7-9 and TRBJ2-3, with TRBD1 matching 11 bases. The CDR3 spans 17 residues. Looked up from germline, CDR1 is SEHNR and CDR2 is FQNEAQ (reference sequence). V trimming: 5 bases; J trimming: 0 bases; junction bases outside the gene matches: 7. The CDR3 protein is CASSRGQGALSTDTQYF. The DNA for the CDR3 is TGTGCCAGCAGCCGAGGACAGGGGGCCCTCAGCACAGATACGCAGTATTTT.